A selection of T cell receptor beta chains follows, all from one sample in a study of T cell responses to AZD1222 COVID-19 vaccine. TCRdb's table, derived via immunoSEQ multiplex PCR, lists solely in-frame clones and lacks some. This sample has 250,000 to 300,000 clones, with roughly 93% found just once. The sequencing used peripheral blood, collected 28 days after the second AZD1222 dose. These receptors came from an adult who received the AZD1222 COVID-19 vaccine. Both conserved end residues are part of each CDR3. A D gene is named only where the DNA matches it firmly.

>NA|14|TRBV4-1|TRBJ1-4
CASSPGMLNEKLFF
>NA|14|TRBV5-1|TRBJ2-7
CASSPGVGKPEQYF
>NA|14|TRBV10-3|TRBJ2-3
CAISEFSGPDTQYF
>TRBD1|16|TRBV15|TRBJ2-3
CATSRGDRGLTDTQYF
>TRBD1|15|TRBV4-1|TRBJ2-7
CASSQEGTGDYEQYF
>NA|15|TRBV5-1|TRBJ1-2
CASTPGGREDGGYTF
>TRBD1|15|TRBV5-8|TRBJ1-1
CASSTGQGRNTEAFF
>NA|16|TRBV15|TRBJ1-3
CATSSGETISGNTIYF
>NA|13|TRBV7-9|TRBJ2-2
CANRQGGTGELFF
>NA|14|TRBV13|TRBJ2-1
CASSSLRGGNEQFF
>TRBD1|14|TRBV4-1|TRBJ1-2
CASSPGTGLRGYTF
>NA|13|TRBV4-3|TRBJ2-7
CASSQDRAREQYF
>NA|13|TRBV5-1|TRBJ2-7
CASSQTGPYEQYF
>TRBD1|16|TRBV4-2|TRBJ1-3
CASRKGTGSVGNTIYF
>TRBD1|12|TRBV29-1|TRBJ2-5
CSVRTGEETQYF
>NA|13|TRBV2|TRBJ2-3
CASGPPSTDTQYF
>NA|16|TRBV5-1|TRBJ1-2
CASSLDGRQPSAGYTF
>NA|15|TRBV28|TRBJ2-7
CASSPPGTEAYEQYF
>NA|14|TRBV5-6|TRBJ1-3
CASTQDPSGNTIYF
>NA|14|TRBV3-1/TRBV3-2|TRBJ1-2
CASSFSGGEDGYTF
>NA|13|TRBV7-8|TRBJ2-7
CASSLRWEYEQYF
>NA|14|TRBV4-1|TRBJ1-2
CASSHGQGNYGYTF
>NA|18|TRBV12-5|TRBJ1-5
CASGLPSHRDYSNQPQHF
>TRBD1|13|TRBV6-5|TRBJ1-1
CASTRLRQGEAFF
>TRBD1|13|TRBV27|TRBJ2-7
CASSLGQGREQYF
>TRBD2|11|TRBV20-1|TRBJ2-1
CGLAVYNEQFF
>TRBD2|17|TRBV11-2|TRBJ2-4
CASSFPGTRGGKNIQYF
>NA|16|TRBV5-1|TRBJ1-2
CASSLTDRTPFYGYTF
>NA|13|TRBV12-3/TRBV12-4|TRBJ1-6
CASSFDGRSPLHF
>TRBD2|17|TRBV4-1|TRBJ2-3
CASSQALLAGRVDTQYF
>TRBD1|13|TRBV10-3|TRBJ1-1
CAISPTGDTEAFF
>NA|13|TRBV2|TRBJ1-5
CASTREREQPQHF
>NA|12|TRBV6-1|TRBJ2-5
CASTHGAETQYF
>TRBD2|19|TRBV14|TRBJ2-2
CASSPSVLAGGPRTGELFF
>TRBD2|15|TRBV28|TRBJ2-1
CASSSGTSGGYEQFF
>TRBD1|14|TRBV18|TRBJ1-1
CASSRQGMNTEAFF
>NA|14|TRBV28|TRBJ1-1
CASSFQRRRIEAFF
>NA|16|TRBV7-2|TRBJ2-5
CASSFYLRGRQETQYF
>NA|14|TRBV28|TRBJ1-5
CASSLAQFNQPQHF
>NA|14|TRBV7-9|TRBJ1-2
CASSLLGRGNGYTF
>NA|11|TRBV12-3/TRBV12-4|TRBJ1-6
CASKGNSPLHF
>NA|14|TRBV3-1/TRBV3-2|TRBJ2-2
CASSNTGNTGELFF
>NA|16|TRBV5-1|TRBJ1-1
CASSQGPTIPRDEAFF
>NA|13|TRBV25-1|TRBJ2-5
CASSVGVEETQYF
>NA|16|TRBV6-6|TRBJ1-2
CASSRVSGQNNYGYTF
>NA|17|TRBV5-6|TRBJ1-3
CASSLTGTQYSGNTIYF
>NA|14|TRBV6-5|TRBJ1-1
CASSYSEGPQEAFF